This TCR beta chain was captured by sequencing in a study of T cells after yellow fever vaccination. Germline CDR1 LGHNA, CDR2 YSLEER. The J segment lost 5 bases and the V segment lost 2 bases, leaving 6 bases of the junction unmatched. The CDR3 consists of 16 residues. General study findings and limits: Among primary-vaccination clones, most reappeared after the booster, at 96% for CD4 and about 90% for CD8. Relatively few clonotypes were ones that appeared in both CD4 and CD8 compartments.

Many counts were recorded for this clonotype. No antigen is known for it. TCRdb re-analysed the 5' RACE reads in MiXCR, keeping a single row per CDR3 protein. The repertoire holds approximately 300,000 distinct CDR3 sequences, with roughly 10% as singletons. The source of this sequence is a man aged 18 to 30 who received the YFV17D yellow fever vaccine. The chain employs TRBV4-3 and TRBJ1-4; 9 nucleotides align to TRBD1. The material was CD4+ T cells sorted from PBMCs, obtained 45 days after the yellow fever booster vaccination. CDR3 in DNA: TGCGCCAGCAGCCAAAAAGCCGGGACAGGGAATGAAAAACTGTTTTTT. Its translation: CASSQKAGTGNEKLFF.